This TCR beta chain was documented in a study of blood T cell repertoires in COVID-19 (dated by TCRdb to 2019 to 2021). With respect to the entire study: The collaborator samples originated in the United States, Italy and Spain and spanned the acute and convalescent phases of COVID-19. The prospective study material was composed of cDNA or gDNA derived from T cells, B-cell-depleted T cells, or PBMCs. The dataset comprised deeply sampled blood TCRbeta repertoires from subjects exposed to, actively infected with, or recovered from COVID-19. The repertoires were released in a freely available public database meant as a resource for research on the immune response to SARS-CoV-2. The samples were drawn from the first 160 participants of the ongoing ImmuneRACE study and from over 950 subjects provided by 6 global collaborators. Nearly every sample came with metadata listing a de-identified subject ID, COVID-19 status, age in years and sex. Where available, HLA class I and class II types were obtained from metadata supplied by the sample provider rather than from assay-based typing.

Note on this clone: The antigen it binds to is not known. No base quality information exists; no much larger clone differs at one position.

What the work shows at the level of the full study, not this receptor alone: How much clinical and demographic metadata was included differed by source and by participant, and the metadata was provided uncurated.

Collaborating institutions collected whole blood in K2EDTA tubes following their own protocols. For TCRbeta analysis, collaborator samples were shipped as frozen whole blood, as isolated PBMCs, or as DNA extracted from either sample type. Including cysteine and phenylalanine, the CDR3 has 15 amino acids. Of all the DNA, just the CDR3 is kept, 45 bases in frame from base 1. Trimming removed 1 base from V and 7 bases from J, leaving 13 bases between the germline ends. The germline V gene encodes CDR1 SGHTA and CDR2 FQGTGA. The immunoSEQ Assay, a bias-controlled multiplex PCR, was used to amplify TCRbeta CDR3 regions from genomic DNA. From the authors' description of their analysis: The number of nucleated cells in each sample was estimated by amplification of reference gene primers within the assay. To quantify the absolute abundance of each unique TCRbeta CDR3 rearrangement, sequence reads were collapsed and filtered. For each sample, productive Simpson clonality was calculated as the square root of Simpson's diversity index over productive rearrangements. The table was pulled from immuneACCESS by TCRdb, which kept in-frame rearrangements only. Such tables lose some clones; where checked, under half of the loss comes from unresolved V genes, and the rest has no known cause. D and trimming come from the DNA, and the V and J calls and clone size come from that table. The sample data list approximately 140,000 clones, and roughly 80% of these were observed just once. The ten largest clones represent roughly 8.3% of the sample.

The sequencing input was peripheral blood. The chain is encoded by TRBV7-3 joined to TRBJ1-4; the D segment cannot be called with confidence. The receptor comes from an elderly woman in a cohort sampled during active or convalescent COVID-19. The CDR3 is CASSLIAGPGEKLFF. The nucleotide sequence reads as follows: TGTGCCAGCAGCTTAATTGCGGGCCCGGGTGAAAAACTGTTTTTT.